These T cell receptor beta chains were read from a single sample in a study of T-cell memory formation after mild COVID-19. Each CDR3 protein is one row after TCRdb ran MiXCR on the 5' RACE reads. The sample consists of about 350,000 distinct CDR3 sequences, roughly 13% of them appearing once. The material sequenced was PBMCs or a T cell subset sorted from them (not recorded which). These receptor sequences come from a man aged 18 to 29 who had mild COVID-19 (a few samples of this study predate the infection). Cell type and time point are not known. Each CDR3 is given with its conserved first and last residue. The D gene is left open where the match is weak. Clone size is not always given. Where it is, it says once, few, many or a class for expanded clones.

CDR3: CASSSNRNTGELFF
DNA: TGTGCCAGCAGCTCTAACAGGAACACCGGGGAGCTGTTTTTT
size: -
V: TRBV7-3
D: -
J: TRBJ2-2

CDR3: CASSGPHGRPPGPLHF
DNA: TGTGCCAGCAGCGGGCCCCATGGCAGGCCGCCCGGGCCCCTCCACTTT
size: -
V: TRBV7-9
D: -
J: TRBJ1-6

CDR3: CASSGGSGGGETQYF
DNA: TGCGCCAGCAGCGGTGGGAGCGGGGGAGGAGAGACCCAGTACTTC
size: many
V: TRBV5-1
D: TRBD2
J: TRBJ2-5

CDR3: CASSPGGIGYTF
DNA: TGTGCCAGCAGTCCCGGGGGGATAGGCTACACCTTC
size: -
V: TRBV6-5
D: -
J: TRBJ1-2

CDR3: CASNIFSGTATNEKLFF
DNA: TGTGCCAGCAATATTTTTTCCGGGACGGCAACTAATGAAAAACTGTTTTTT
size: -
V: TRBV12-3/TRBV12-4
D: -
J: TRBJ1-4

CDR3: CASSYGVNGANVLTF
DNA: TGTGCCAGCAGTTACGGGGTTAATGGGGCCAACGTCCTGACTTTC
size: -
V: TRBV6-5
D: -
J: TRBJ2-6

CDR3: CASSGLGQGRGYTF
DNA: TGTGCCAGCAGTGGCCTAGGACAGGGACGGGGCTACACCTTC
size: -
V: TRBV2
D: TRBD1
J: TRBJ1-2

CDR3: CASSPREETTEAFF
DNA: TGCGCCAGCAGCCCCCGTGAGGAGACCACTGAAGCTTTCTTT
size: -
V: TRBV4-1
D: -
J: TRBJ1-1

CDR3: CASSLEAGTGQPQHF
DNA: TGCGCCAGCAGCTTGGAGGCAGGGACAGGGCAGCCCCAGCATTTT
size: -
V: TRBV5-1
D: TRBD1
J: TRBJ1-5

CDR3: CSARALTEGPYYEQYF
DNA: TGCAGTGCTAGAGCGCTAACAGAGGGACCATACTACGAGCAGTACTTC
size: -
V: TRBV20-1
D: -
J: TRBJ2-7

CDR3: CASSPGTAGTSGFF
DNA: TGTGCCAGCAGCCCAGGGACAGCCGGGACTAGCGGGTTCTTC
size: few
V: TRBV7-9
D: TRBD2
J: TRBJ2-1

CDR3: CASSTGTSGGLQETQYF
DNA: TGTGCCAGTAGTACCGGGACTAGCGGGGGCTTGCAAGAGACCCAGTACTTC
size: -
V: TRBV19
D: TRBD2
J: TRBJ2-5

CDR3: CASSPHGGLAGGSSTGELFF
DNA: TGTGCCAGCAGCCCGCATGGAGGGCTAGCGGGGGGCTCGAGCACCGGGGAGCTGTTTTTT
size: -
V: TRBV3-1
D: TRBD2
J: TRBJ2-2

CDR3: CASSLAPRGNYGYTF
DNA: TGTGCCAGCAGCTTAGCCCCCCGGGGAAACTATGGCTACACCTTC
size: few
V: TRBV7-2
D: -
J: TRBJ1-2

CDR3: CASSLAFGGSGTDTQYF
DNA: TGTGCCAGCAGCTTAGCTTTCGGGGGCTCGGGCACAGATACGCAGTATTTT
size: -
V: TRBV7-8
D: -
J: TRBJ2-3

CDR3: CASSSGLAGGYQETQYF
DNA: TGTGCCAGCTCCTCGGGACTAGCGGGGGGCTACCAAGAGACCCAGTACTTC
size: -
V: TRBV28
D: TRBD2
J: TRBJ2-5

CDR3: CASKSGANEQFF
DNA: TGTGCCAGCAAGTCAGGGGCCAATGAGCAGTTCTTC
size: few
V: TRBV11-2
D: -
J: TRBJ2-1

CDR3: CASSHYRSANYGYTF
DNA: TGTGCCAGCAGTCACTACAGGTCAGCTAACTATGGCTACACCTTC
size: many
V: TRBV27
D: -
J: TRBJ1-2

CDR3: CASSPWEEGHPTGNTIYF
DNA: TGCGCCAGCAGCCCATGGGAGGAGGGGCACCCAACTGGAAACACCATATATTTT
size: few
V: TRBV4-1
D: -
J: TRBJ1-3

CDR3: CASSPTQARSGQFF
DNA: TGTGCCAGCTCGCCTACCCAGGCCCGTTCGGGGCAGTTCTTC
size: few
V: TRBV18
D: -
J: TRBJ2-1

CDR3: CASSSGTAKNIQYF
DNA: TGCGCCAGCAGCTCCGGGACAGCCAAAAACATTCAGTACTTC
size: many
V: TRBV5-1
D: -
J: TRBJ2-4

CDR3: CASTRNTGELFF
DNA: TGTGCCAGCACCAGGAACACCGGGGAGCTGTTTTTT
size: many
V: TRBV2
D: -
J: TRBJ2-2

CDR3: CAIPTHPDGNLGDTQYF
DNA: TGTGCCATCCCCACCCACCCGGACGGGAACTTGGGAGATACGCAGTATTTT
size: -
V: TRBV10-3
D: -
J: TRBJ2-3

CDR3: CASSKTNNQPQHF
DNA: TGTGCCAGCAGTAAAACTAATAATCAGCCCCAGCATTTT
size: -
V: TRBV6-2/TRBV6-3
D: -
J: TRBJ1-5

CDR3: CASSQAPETQYF
DNA: TGCGCCAGCAGCCAGGCGCCAGAGACCCAGTACTTC
size: -
V: TRBV4-1
D: -
J: TRBJ2-5